The entry below describes one T cell receptor beta chain. Its antigen remains unidentified. This specimen includes other DNA sequences encoding the same CDR3. The healthy adult donors were HIV-negative and reported no recent acute infections or vaccinations. The assay was immunoSEQ multiplex PCR, and TCRdb's table has in-frame clones only and misses some. Of some 1 million clones listed, approximately 76% are singletons. The data were obtained in a study of shared clonotypes between healthy human individuals. General observations from the study: A reduction in generation probabilities was seen for non-shared clonotypes relative to those shared by all four donors. Richness estimates generally favored naive over memory subsets.

This CDR3 spans 15 amino acids. CDR1 and CDR2 (germline): SGDLS, YYNGEE. The J segment lost 4 bases and the V segment lost 5 bases, leaving 5 bases of the junction unmatched. The chain combines TRBV9 with TRBJ2-1, with TRBD2 matching over 11 bases. Sample: memory CD4+ T cells sorted from blood. Subset: CD45RA-negative fraction. The receptor comes from a man between 18 and 35 years old in good health. CDR3 DNA sequence: TGTGCCAGCAGTGGGGGGACTAGCGGATACAATGAGCAGTTCTTC. It yields the protein CASSGGTSGYNEQFF.